A single sample gave rise to the 10 T cell receptor beta chains below, sequenced in a study of cytomegalovirus exposure and HLA in healthy donors (dated by TCRdb to the late 2010s). Preparation of the library involved the immunoSEQ multiplex PCR assay. For the multiplex PCR, a mixture combining 60 forward primers for TCR Vbeta segments and 13 reverse primers for TCR Jbeta segments was used. TCRdb retrieved this table from immuneACCESS and kept in-frame rearrangements only. Not all clones are present; in checked studies, unresolved V genes account for under half, and no reason is known for the remainder. This sample has about 200,000 clones in its table, and roughly 78% of those were observed once. Approximately 4% of the sample lies in the top ten. Material for sequencing was PBMCs. These receptors all come from a woman aged 30 to 39 in good health and CMV-seropositive.

V and J are TRBV7-6 and TRBJ2-1, with 9 bases lining up with TRBD2. CDR3 size: 16 residues. Germline-derived CDR1 and CDR2 are SGHVS and FNYEAQ. The V and J ends lost 1 base and 5 bases, in that order; junction bases with no gene match: 6. CDR3 bases: TGTGCCAGCAGCTTAGATCGGGCGGGAGGGCACAATGAGCAGTTCTTC. It yields the protein CASSLDRAGGHNEQFF.

The chain combines TRBV27 with TRBJ2-5; 8 nucleotides agree with TRBD1. Germline loops: CDR1 MNHEY, CDR2 SMNVEV (reference sequence). The CDR3 consists of 13 residues. V trimming: 6 bases; J trimming: 2 bases; junction bases outside the gene matches: 2. CDR3 region: CASRRTGQETQYF. The CDR3 DNA follows: TGTGCCAGCAGGCGGACAGGGCAAGAGACCCAGTACTTC.

The CDR3 coding sequence is TGTGCCAGTAATCTGGGGCAGGCCTTTAGCAATCAGCCCCAGCATTTT. This gives the protein CASNLGQAFSNQPQHF. The rearrangement joins TRBV19 to TRBJ1-5, with D possibly being TRBD1 (5 bases). V shed 7 bases and J shed 0 bases, with 16 bases lying between them. This CDR3 is 16 amino acids long. In germline, CDR1 is LNHDA, CDR2 SQIVND (reference sequence).

V usage is TRBV9 and J usage is TRBJ2-4; tentatively, D is TRBD1 (5 bases). The CDR3 contains 13 residues. CDR1 SGDLS and CDR2 YYNGEE come from the germline V gene. V lost 3 bases and J lost 9, with 13 bases in between. CDR3 DNA sequence: TGTGCCAGCAGCGCGACAGAGCTAGGCATTCAGTACTTC. Residues: CASSATELGIQYF.

The V and J genes are TRBV4-1 and TRBJ2-7; 8 bases align to TRBD1. This CDR3 region has 15 residues. Trimming took 3 bases from V and 1 from J; bases not matched to a gene: 5. Germline values: CDR1 MGHRA, CDR2 YSYEKL. The CDR3 bases are TGCGCCAGCAGCCAGTACCGGGACAGGTCCTACGAGCAGTACTTC. Translated: CASSQYRDRSYEQYF.

The V and J genes are TRBV7-9 and TRBJ1-4; no clear D gene. CDR1 and CDR2 (germline): SEHNR, FQNEAQ (reference sequence). The CDR3 has 12 residues. Trimming stripped 5 bases from V and 15 bases from J, with 16 bases between. The CDR3 region has the DNA TGTGCCAGCAGCCGTACTCCAGGTAGTATGTTTTTT. It codes for CASSRTPGSMFF.

The chain joins TRBV29-1 to TRBJ1-1, with 8 bases identical to TRBD1. Germline V gene lookup returns CDR1 SQVTM and CDR2 ANQGSEA. CDR3 length: 14 amino acids. V dropped 7 bases and J dropped 1; count of bases not matched to a gene: 8. The CDR3 DNA is TGCAGCGGAAATACAGGGGGACAGAACACTGAAGCTTTCTTT. Protein sequence: CSGNTGGQNTEAFF.

This clone was observed a single time. The gene calls are TRBV6-1 and TRBJ2-5, with D perhaps matching TRBD1 (7 bases). The CDR3 is made up of 14 amino acids. Germline-derived CDR1 and CDR2 are MNHNS and SASEGT. Trimming took 5 bases from V and 4 from J, leaving 14 bases between them. In nucleotides, the CDR3 is TGTGCCAGCAGTACAGGGGACTCCGGAGAGACCCAGTACTTC. It translates to CASSTGDSGETQYF.

The V and J genes are TRBV9 and TRBJ2-2; a weak D match, TRBD2 (9 bases). Germline loops: CDR1 SGDLS, CDR2 YYNGEE. Trimming took off 0 bases at V and 3 bases at J, with 24 bases between the two ends. The CDR3 extends over 20 amino acids. The CDR3 here is CASSVDWTGFQRGDTGELFF. CDR3 nucleotide sequence: TGTGCCAGCAGCGTAGACTGGACAGGGTTTCAGCGGGGGGACACCGGGGAGCTGTTTTTT.

The rearrangement joins TRBV7-6 to TRBJ1-1; D is possibly TRBD1 (5 bases). Germline loops: CDR1 SGHVS, CDR2 FNYEAQ. This CDR3 has 16 amino acids. The ends were cut back, 4 bases at V and 0 bases at J, with 15 bases in the middle. CDR3 in amino acids: CASSYPGGEMNTEAFF. The CDR3 nucleotides are TGTGCCAGCAGCTACCCGGGGGGGGAAATGAACACTGAAGCTTTCTTT.